These 31 T cell receptor beta chains originate from one sample sequenced in a study of T-cell reconstitution after alpha-beta-depleted transplantation in children. Library preparation (for TCRbeta) was performed with unique molecular identifiers. A single record per CDR3 protein comes from TCRdb applying MiXCR to the PCR reads. The profile shows approximately 230,000 distinct CDR3 sequences, approximately 24% of them singletons. This specimen was PBMCs, mostly from graft donor cells, taken 360 days after TCRalphabeta/CD19-depleted stem cell transplant. These receptors were taken from a female patient aged 2-9 years who had a stem cell transplant for congenital amegakaryocytic thrombocytopenia, so the T cells may come from the graft donor.

V is TRBV18 and J is TRBJ1-4; D unclear. The CDR3 is made up of 13 amino acids. The ends were cut back, 3 bases at V and 0 bases at J, with 2 bases in the middle. The V gene's germline CDR1 is KGHSH and CDR2 LQKENI. The CDR3 region is CASSPSTNEKLFF. The CDR3 coding sequence is TGTGCCAGCTCACCCTCAACTAATGAAAAACTGTTTTTT.

J is TRBJ2-5 and V is TRBV5-1; TRBD1 agrees at 7 bases. CDR1 is SGHRS and CDR2 is YFSETQ in the germline V gene. The V segment lost 4 bases and the J segment 4 bases; nucleotides outside the gene matches: 10. This CDR3 has 15 residues. Here the CDR3 reads CASSPRQGEGETQYF. CDR3 nucleotide sequence: TGCGCCAGCAGCCCCAGACAGGGAGAGGGAGAGACCCAGTACTTC.

In this sample, this clonotype turned up a few times. J is TRBJ2-2 and V is TRBV5-1; TRBD2 matches 7 bases. This CDR3 region has 15 residues. CDR1 is SGHRS, CDR2 YFSETQ, per germline. J was trimmed by 4 bases and V by 0 bases; bases with no gene match: 3. The CDR3 coding sequence is TGCGCCAGCAGCTTGGCGACTAGCTTCACCGGGGAGCTGTTTTTT. This encodes CASSLATSFTGELFF.

The chain uses TRBV20-1 and TRBJ1-6; no definite D call. Germline assignment: CDR1 DFQATT and CDR2 SNEGSKA (reference sequence). This CDR3 spans 14 amino acids. V lost 6 bases to trimming and J lost 5 bases, with 14 bases between them. CDR3 nucleotides: TGCAGTGCCGCGAAGGACTGGAATAATTCACCCCTCCACTTT. Protein sequence: CSAAKDWNNSPLHF.

The sample holds a few counts of this clonotype. The chain is built from TRBV18 and TRBJ2-3, with D uncertain. The germline V gene has CDR1 KGHSH and CDR2 LQKENI. Trimming removed 3 bases from V and 0 bases from J, with 16 bases in between. The CDR3 covers 17 residues. The CDR3 loop is CASSPLPGWSSTDTQYF. Written as DNA, the CDR3 is TGTGCCAGCTCACCCCTACCCGGCTGGTCTAGCACAGATACGCAGTATTTT.

This clonotype appeared many times. One end of the junction is discordant with germline, which a read error may explain. This sequence joins TRBV6-1 and TRBJ1-2; D ambiguous. Germline assignment: CDR1 MNHNS and CDR2 SASEGT. This CDR3 has 14 amino acids. The CDR3 loop is CASSEAGLAYGYTF. CDR3 DNA: TGTGCCAGCAGCGAAGCAGGACTCGCTTATGGCTACACCTTC.

This clonotype was counted many times. The chain joins TRBV9 to TRBJ2-1; D uncertain. V was cut by 3 bases and J by 4 bases, with 5 bases left in between. The CDR3 is made up of 12 amino acids. Looked up from germline, CDR1 is SGDLS and CDR2 is YYNGEE. The CDR3 sequence is CASSGPYNEQFF. CDR3 coding DNA: TGTGCCAGCAGCGGTCCGTACAATGAGCAGTTCTTC. Full variable domain (remainder filled in from reference TRBV9 and TRBJ2-1): DSGVTQTPKHLITATGQRVTLRCSPRSGDLSVYWYQQSLDQGLQFLIQYYNGEERAKGNILERFSAQQFPDLHSELNLSSLELGDSALYFCASSGPYNEQFFGPGTRLTVL.

The chain uses TRBV28 and TRBJ2-2; 12 nucleotides line up with TRBD2. The CDR3 extends over 19 amino acids. Trimming removed 5 bases from V and 0 bases from J; junction bases left unmatched: 10. Germline V gene sequence: CDR1 MDHEN, CDR2 SYDVKM. The CDR3 sequence: CASSGPGLAGGANTGELFF. The CDR3 DNA sequence: TGTGCCAGCAGTGGACCGGGACTAGCGGGTGGCGCGAACACCGGGGAGCTGTTTTTT.

The chain uses TRBV20-1 and TRBJ2-7, with 9 nucleotides matching TRBD2. V shed 0 bases and J 3 bases; nucleotides not matched to a gene: 9. CDR1 DFQATT and CDR2 SNEGSKA come from the germline V gene (reference sequence). The CDR3 is 16 residues long. CDR3 amino acids: CSAREGSGSWIYEQYF. The CDR3 DNA reads as TGCAGTGCTAGAGAGGGTAGCGGGAGTTGGATCTACGAGCAGTACTTC.

V gene TRBV3-1 combines with J gene TRBJ1-5; D remains unclear. This CDR3 is 14 amino acids long. Per the germline V gene, CDR1 is LGHDT and CDR2 is YNNKEL (reference sequence). V dropped 0 bases and J dropped 6 bases, with 9 bases sitting between them. CDR3 DNA: TGTGCCAGCAGCCAAGATTCCGGTACTCAGCCCCAGCATTTT. Translating gives CASSQDSGTQPQHF.

This chain links TRBV20-1 with TRBJ2-7; TRBD1 might be the D (5 bases). Trimming cost V 6 bases and J 0 bases, with 21 bases left between them. Germline values: CDR1 DFQATT, CDR2 SNEGSKA (reference sequence). This CDR3 has 16 residues. CDR3 nucleotide sequence: TGCAGTGCCAGTCTACGAAAAGACAGATTCTCCTACGAGCAGTACTTC. This gives the protein CSASLRKDRFSYEQYF.

The chain employs TRBV4-3 and TRBJ2-1; D may correspond to TRBD1 or TRBD2 (5 bases each). This CDR3 comprises 15 residues. V lost 3 bases, J lost 7 bases, and 16 bases lay in between. CDR1 is LGHNA and CDR2 is YSLEER in the germline V gene. CDR3 in DNA: TGCGCCAGCAGCCACTCCTCTCGGGGCAATAATGAGCAGTTCTTC. Protein product: CASSHSSRGNNEQFF.

V gene TRBV16 combines with J gene TRBJ2-7; no clear D gene. Per germline, CDR1 KGHSY and CDR2 FQNENV. V was pared by 1 base and J by 3 bases, with 7 bases between. This CDR3 comprises 13 residues. CDR3 in amino acids: CASSQFGDYEQYF. The CDR3 DNA sequence: TGTGCCAGCAGCCAATTCGGCGACTACGAGCAGTACTTC.

The J gene is TRBJ2-2, the V gene TRBV6-2 or TRBV6-3, with D tentatively TRBD2 (5 bases). From germline, CDR1 is MNHEY and CDR2 SVGEGT. The CDR3 is 17 amino acids. The germline V and J ends were trimmed by 6 bases and 4 bases, with 21 bases remaining between them. The CDR3 loop reads CASRPLPEFGGTGELFF. In DNA form, the CDR3 reads TGTGCCAGCAGACCCCTTCCCGAGTTTGGAGGCACCGGGGAGCTGTTTTTT.

This clonotype appeared a few times. It may be a read error: a sequence one base away is much more abundant. This chain links TRBV12-3 or TRBV12-4 with TRBJ2-3, with TRBD2 identical over 12 bases. This CDR3 has 18 residues. The CDR3 region is CTSSFLAGGPAQSDTQYF. Here the CDR3 DNA reads TGTACCAGCAGTTTCCTAGCGGGGGGGCCGGCCCAATCAGATACGCAGTATTTT.

The V call is TRBV20-1, the J call TRBJ2-7, with D possibly being TRBD1 or TRBD2 (7 bases each). The V and J ends lost 1 base and 2 bases respectively, with 12 bases between them. This CDR3 is built from 14 residues. The germline gives CDR1 DFQATT, CDR2 SNEGSKA (reference sequence). Written as DNA, the CDR3 is TGCAGTGCTAGAGTGGCAGGGGGGGCCTACGAGCAGTACTTC. This sequence encodes CSARVAGGAYEQYF.

This clonotype was found once. The rearrangement links TRBV6-5 to TRBJ2-1; D is undetermined. CDR3 length equals 16 residues. Looked up from germline, CDR1 is MNHEY and CDR2 is SVGAGI. V was shortened by 0 bases and J by 9 bases, with 18 bases between the two germline ends. In nucleotides, the CDR3 is TGTGCCAGCAGTTACTCGATCCGAATATTCCCCCCTGAGCAGTTCTTC. This sequence encodes CASSYSIRIFPPEQFF.

The table lists this clonotype with a few counts. V gene TRBV29-1 combines with J gene TRBJ2-5; TRBD1 or TRBD2 may be the D gene (7 bases each). The CDR3 runs to 12 residues. CDR1 is SQVTM and CDR2 is ANQGSEA in the germline V gene. CDR3 bases: TGCAGAGCGGGACAGAACCAAGAGACCCAGTACTTC. This sequence encodes CRAGQNQETQYF.

This chain connects TRBV7-2 to TRBJ2-1; 8 bases align to TRBD1. The CDR3 spans 13 residues. Germline loops: CDR1 SGHTA, CDR2 FQGNSA. J lost 4 bases, V lost 7 bases, and 3 bases had no gene match. CDR3 nucleotide sequence: TGTGCCAGCAAGGGACAGGAATACAATGAGCAGTTCTTC. Protein: CASKGQEYNEQFF.

The rearrangement links TRBV25-1 to TRBJ1-1, with 9 bases matching TRBD1. Germline V lookup: CDR1 MGHDK, CDR2 SYGVNS. After removal of 3 bases from V and 2 bases from J, the junction contained 4 bases not matched to a gene. CDR3 size: 15 residues. In DNA form, the CDR3 reads TGTGCCAGCAGTGACCGGACAGGGGCCAACACTGAAGCTTTCTTT. Encoded protein: CASSDRTGANTEAFF. Variable domain in full (rest from reference TRBV25-1 and TRBJ1-1): EADIYQTPRYLVIGTGKKITLECSQTMGHDKMYWYQQDPGMELHLIHYSYGVNSTEKGDLSSESTVSRIRTEHFPLTLESARPSHTSQYLCASSDRTGANTEAFFGQGTRLTVV.

V and J are TRBV6-1 and TRBJ1-2; 9 positions match TRBD1. Per germline, CDR1 MNHNS and CDR2 SASEGT. The CDR3 contains 14 residues. Trimming cost V 6 bases and J 8 bases; bases outside gene matches: 10. CDR3 loop: CASRDPQGARGYTF. Here the CDR3 DNA reads TGTGCCAGCAGAGATCCACAGGGGGCGCGAGGCTACACCTTC.

This clonotype was found a few times. The junction departs from germline at one end; a sequencing error may be responsible. The gene calls are TRBV28 and TRBJ2-1, with TRBD2 matching 7 bases. The germline V gene has CDR1 MDHEN and CDR2 SYDVKM. This CDR3 has 13 amino acids. The CDR3 loop is CASKRGGSWSLVF. The DNA of the CDR3 is TGTGCCAGCAAGAGGGGCGGGAGTTGGAGTTTGGTCTTC.

CDR3 sequence: CATVGTGMTEAFF. The CDR3 DNA is TGTGCCACCGTAGGGACGGGGATGACTGAAGCTTTCTTT. This chain connects TRBV10-3 to TRBJ1-1, with D tentatively TRBD1 (5 bases). Trimming removed 10 bases from V and 5 bases from J, with 17 bases in between. The CDR3 is 13 amino acids. Germline V gene sequence: CDR1 ENHRY, CDR2 SYGVKD.

This clonotype was seen a handful of times. The chain links TRBV6-1 to TRBJ2-3; 7 nucleotides match TRBD1. The length of the CDR3 is 14 residues. The trim removed 6 bases at V and 5 bases at J, leaving 8 bases unmatched. Germline CDR1 MNHNS, CDR2 SASEGT. In nucleotides, the CDR3 is TGTGCCAGCAGGCCCGGGACAGACAGAGATACGCAGTATTTT. This encodes CASRPGTDRDTQYF.

The genes are TRBV5-1 and TRBJ2-7; a possible D gene is TRBD1 (6 bases). This CDR3 is built from 13 residues. Trimming removed 2 bases at V and 5 bases at J, with 11 bases between. Germline V gene sequence: CDR1 SGHRS, CDR2 YFSETQ. The CDR3 loop reads CASSLQQGDEQYF. CDR3 DNA: TGCGCCAGCAGCTTACAACAGGGAGACGAGCAGTACTTC.

The gene calls are TRBV11-2 and TRBJ2-1; D unclear. Trimming stripped 1 base from V and 4 bases from J, with 17 bases between. Germline V CDR1 and CDR2: SGHAT, FQNNGV. CDR3 length: 17 residues. As DNA, the CDR3 is TGTGCCAGCAGCTTAGTCTCGTGGGTGAGTGGATACAATGAGCAGTTCTTC. Translation gives CASSLVSWVSGYNEQFF.

The chain couples TRBV5-1 to TRBJ2-7; D unresolved. The germline gives CDR1 SGHRS, CDR2 YFSETQ. V shed 0 bases and J shed 5 bases, with 12 bases lying between them. This CDR3 spans 14 amino acids. The CDR3 sequence is CASSLAAGRNEQYF. The CDR3 DNA follows: TGCGCCAGCAGCTTGGCCGCAGGTAGGAACGAGCAGTACTTC.

This clonotype turned up a few times. The V and J genes are TRBV12-3 or TRBV12-4 and TRBJ2-1, with D hard to call. CDR3 length: 14 residues. V was pared by 0 bases and J by 7 bases, with 10 bases between. The CDR3 DNA follows: TGTGCCAGCAGTTTAGCGCTCGGTTTGAATGAGCAGTTCTTC. Amino acids: CASSLALGLNEQFF.

In its sample, this clonotype was seen a few times. The chain combines TRBV20-1 with TRBJ1-1; D is uncertain. V shed 2 bases and J shed 4 bases, with 11 bases lying between them. Germline CDR1 and CDR2: DFQATT and SNEGSKA (reference sequence). The CDR3 contains 13 residues. The CDR3 reads CSARTSRRTEAFF. In nucleotides, the CDR3 is TGCAGTGCTAGAACCAGTCGGCGCACTGAAGCTTTCTTT.

On this clonotype: The junction differs from germline at one of its ends, possibly a read error. The rearrangement links TRBV20-1 to TRBJ2-1; no definite D call. Per germline, CDR1 DFQATT and CDR2 SNEGSKA (reference sequence). The CDR3 length is 16 residues. The CDR3 coding sequence is TGCAGTGCAAGAGACCGCCTCGTAAGCCCGTACAATGAGCAGTTCTTC. It is translated as CSARDRLVSPYNEQFF.

The chain combines TRBV6-5 with TRBJ1-4; the D gene is possibly TRBD1 (5 bases). CDR1 and CDR2 from the germline V gene are MNHEY and SVGAGI. This CDR3 has 12 residues. Trimming pared 10 bases from V and 8 bases from J, leaving 14 bases between. The CDR3 sequence is CAKTTDREKLFF. CDR3 DNA sequence: TGTGCCAAAACTACAGACAGAGAAAAACTGTTTTTT.